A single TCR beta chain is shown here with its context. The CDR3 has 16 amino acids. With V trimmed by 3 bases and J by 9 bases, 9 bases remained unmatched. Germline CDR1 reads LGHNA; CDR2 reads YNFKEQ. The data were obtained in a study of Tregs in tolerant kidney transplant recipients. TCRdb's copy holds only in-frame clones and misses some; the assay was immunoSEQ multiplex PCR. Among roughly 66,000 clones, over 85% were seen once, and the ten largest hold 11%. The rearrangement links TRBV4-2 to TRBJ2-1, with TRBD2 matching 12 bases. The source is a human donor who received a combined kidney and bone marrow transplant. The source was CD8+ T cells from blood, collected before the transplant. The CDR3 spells CASSQEGLAGWIEQFF. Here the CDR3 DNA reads TGTGCCAGCAGCCAGGAGGGACTAGCGGGCTGGATTGAGCAGTTCTTC.